The source of this T cell receptor beta chain is a study of cytomegalovirus exposure and HLA in healthy donors (TCRdb year 2017). About the full investigation: According to an earlier analysis of 587 of the donors, 200 million or so T cells yielded over 100 million unique TCR beta sequences and roughly 280 Gb of sequence data. An early release covering roughly 600 HLA-typed donors comprised about 300 gigabases of sequencing data and 65 million to 100 million unique TCR sequences. Of the roughly 410 genotyped donors, approximately 81% were placed in the genetic ancestry cluster associated with self-reported Caucasian donors. The study was designed to test whether signatures of past pathogen exposure could be identified by cataloging public T cell receptors. Using immunosequencing, the study profiled T cell repertoires from about 620 subjects and related those repertoires to cytomegalovirus serostatus. Besides the first cohort of 550 to 750 subjects, a separate validation cohort made up of about 120 different subjects was used. The study combined high-throughput TCR immunosequencing, statistical association of individual TCRs with disease status, and machine learning to predict cytomegalovirus infection status. In a later analysis, previously published TCR beta repertoires from 670 or so donors were re-analyzed and high-resolution HLA genotyping was added so that TCR occurrence patterns could be studied. The later analysis used no new phenotypic data to find candidate immune exposures, relying instead on TCR beta sequences and their occurrence across donors. An earlier analysis of around 540 of the donors applied high-throughput TCR beta sequencing to assess whether each TCR beta V gene segment acted as functional or pseudogenic. Donor age, sex, ethnicity and CMV serostatus were collected together with the repertoire data. In a later genetic analysis, genome-wide SNP genotypes for about 65% of the roughly 670 donors were used, and that subset was treated as a discovery cohort. All discovery cohort repertoires had been generated using a single sequencing platform. HLA typing covered class I and class II loci at four-digit resolution. Typing coverage varied by locus: roughly 629-640 donors for A, B, C, DRB1 and DQB1; some 520 for DQA1; about 590 for DPA1; roughly 450 for DPB1. Several DR-DQ haplotypes were handled as single units for association and clustering, since linkage in the cohort was strong. Across approximately 400 genotyped donors of the cohort, an average of about 250,000 unique TCR beta nucleotide sequences per donor were sequenced, and 15% to 20% of those sequences were non-productive.

About this clone itself: Its antigen is still unknown. No much larger clonotype is one base removed from it; base qualities were not supplied.

Libraries were built with the immunoSEQ multiplex PCR assay. A mixture of 60 forward primers for TCR Vbeta segments and 13 reverse primers for TCR Jbeta segments was used in the multiplex PCR. Amplification of the CDR3 region of rearranged TCR beta genes was performed with a multiplex PCR assay on genomic DNA. Amplified TCR beta libraries were sequenced as 87-base-pair reads on the Illumina HiSeq System. Per the original workflow: A later analysis counted about 82 million unique TCR beta chains across the 700 or so repertoires, and around 9.9 million of these chains were shared by at least two donors. To remove PCR and sequencing errors, raw reads were error-corrected and collapsed into unique sequences using a nearest-neighbor algorithm that merged closely related sequences. Alignment of CDR3 sequences to IMGT reference sequences was used to assign V, D and J gene segments. Each retained sequence needed at least a six-nucleotide match to both a V gene segment and a J gene segment. A rearrangement counted as productive if the CDR3 had no stop codons and remained in frame with V and J, and every other rearrangement counted as non-productive. CDR3 was defined by IMGT convention, running from the second conserved V-encoded cysteine to the conserved J-encoded phenylalanine. The earlier analysis of roughly 590 of the donors excluded sequences that lacked an unambiguous match to a single V gene segment. An earlier analysis of roughly 590 of the donors called V segments functional above 56.7% productive rearrangements and segregating when the between-donor standard deviation exceeded 5%. A statistical classification framework was developed to diagnose cytomegalovirus status using the catalog of TCR beta chain sequences. V and J gene assignment, in a later analysis, came from comparing TCR nucleotide sequences with IMGT/GENE-DB human TR gene sequences. In a later analysis, CDR3 sequences and most-parsimonious VDJ recombination scenarios were assigned using the TCRdist pipeline. In a later analysis, each TCR beta chain was defined by its CDR3 amino acid sequence together with its V-gene family, and reads lacking a unique V-gene family were excluded. As a way to deal with suspected cross-contamination and a sequencing artifact, a later analysis dropped over 550 nucleotide sequences that were highly shared and had low generation probability. In a later analysis, a clonal expansion index was calculated for each public chain from normalized within-repertoire ranks of inferred template counts. In a later analysis, generation probabilities were computed with a VDJ recombination model fitted to out-of-frame rearrangements, and the resulting probabilities were checked against IGoR. In a later analysis, hypergeometric tests were used to score TCR-TCR, TCR-HLA and TCR-CMV co-occurrence, with a repertoire-size bias correction applied to TCR pairs. False discovery rates were estimated in a later analysis by permuting HLA or CMV assignments 20 times. In a later analysis, co-occurring TCRs were grouped with DBSCAN, and TCRdist sequence similarity was added when clustering was performed within HLA-allele-positive subsets. Co-occurrence clustering excluded repertoires with fewer than 30,000 or more than 120,000 public chains, plus five with anomalous nucleotide sharing. Held by TCRdb, this immuneACCESS table contains in-frame sequences only and omits some clones. Under half of the omission traces to an unresolved V gene where checked; the cause of the rest is unknown. That table gives V, J and clone size, and the DNA gave D and trimming. The sample data list some 110,000 clones, and 70% of these were observed just once. The ten largest clones take up about 9% of the sample.

CDR3 length: 13 amino acids, cysteine to phenylalanine. The kept DNA is CDR3 alone, 39 bases in frame from the first base. The germline V gene yields SGHTA for CDR1 and FQGTGA for CDR2. The junction shows trimming of 4 bases on V and 4 bases on J, and the gene matches do not reach 2 bases of it. General conclusions and limits of the study: In vitro tests confirmed that a few of the cytomegalovirus-associated TCR beta chains recognize cytomegalovirus antigens. In the study, approximately 160 TCR beta chains were listed as associated with cytomegalovirus. A further reported finding was that TCR beta sequences accurately predicted the HLA-A and HLA-B alleles for most subjects in the first cohort. In an earlier analysis of approximately 600 of the donors, most TCR beta V segments were observed in productive rearrangements about 90% or about 30% of the time, broadly matching IMGT annotations. Strong co-occurrence of HLA alleles, especially DR and DQ, made assigning TCR associations to individual alleles difficult. In a later analysis, TCR association rates were found to vary across HLA loci, with the most associated TCRs seen for DRB1 alleles and the fewest for HLA-C alleles. A later analysis found that most CMV-associated TCR beta chains appeared HLA-restricted, with HLA associations seemingly driven largely by CMV exposure. In a later genetic analysis, fewer N-insertions in productive TCRs were reported among donors in an Asian-associated ancestry cluster than the approximately 710-donor mean. Correlated functional status among segregating V segments might be attributable to linkage disequilibrium, but an unknown experimental factor could not be ruled out. In a later analysis, HLA-associated TCR beta chains were found to be more clonally expanded and to have lower generation probabilities than equally common non-associated chains. The only immune exposure information available for the cohort was CMV serostatus. The authors suggested that the approach could potentially be generalized to other disease states and immunological phenotypes. The cohort was sequenced for TCR beta chains only, and without alpha or paired-chain data the features that could be detected were limited. Most TCR sequences were observed very rarely across donors, whereas some public TCRs were present in many individuals. Some IMGT-functional V segments, including TRBV6-2 and TRBV6-3, could not be told apart with the 87-base-pair reads, so those segments were excluded. In a later genetic analysis, a missense DCLRE1C variant was associated with V-gene and J-gene trimming of TCR beta chains, and the association was replicated in an independent cohort. A group of highly shared sequence variants was considered likely to be a technical artifact of the sequencing pipeline. Cytomegalovirus status was reported to be diagnosed by the classifier with high specificity and sensitivity in both the original and validation cohorts. Sequencing depth was assumed to be roughly uniform across donors in the presence/absence analyses, though that assumption may not hold. HLA typing was unavailable for some donors at each locus, so association tests used only the typed subset. Specific HLA alleles were associated with about 17,000 TCR beta sequences at a false discovery rate of 0.05 in a later analysis. Because counts were too low, around 18 rarely observed V segments, including chromosome 9 orphons, were left out of the earlier analysis of about 500 of the donors. In a later analysis, several top co-occurrence clusters were reported to appear linked to parvovirus B19, influenza, CMV and Epstein-Barr virus.

The cohort consisted of some 670 healthy bone marrow donors. All cohort members were sampled while nominally healthy, although unrecorded immune exposures were likely present. The donor tested CMV seropositive, placing the donor among the approximately 310 seropositive members of the cohort. A peripheral blood sample was collected from each donor, and TCR beta sequencing was performed on peripheral blood mononuclear cells. The Qiagen DNeasy Blood Extraction Kit was used to extract genomic DNA from the blood cell samples. The receptor was derived from a man younger than 45 in good health and CMV-seropositive. The rearrangement combines TRBV7-3 with TRBJ1-2; the central 8 bases match TRBD1. The sample taken for sequencing was PBMCs. The CDR3 protein: CASSSGQGYGYTF. The DNA is as follows: TGTGCCAGCAGCTCAGGACAGGGCTATGGCTACACCTTC.